The T cell receptor (beta chain) described here comes from a study of shared T cell receptors in the human thymus. Germline V gene lookup returns CDR1 LNHDA and CDR2 SQIVND (reference sequence). This CDR3 is built from 14 residues. V lost 1 base and J lost 7, with 10 bases in between. Method: immunoSEQ multiplex PCR; TCRdb's copy keeps in-frame clones and lacks some. Of hundreds of thousands of clones listed, 80% to 90% are singletons. This clone was detected a few times. These records were also assigned to another study, of human thymus T cells.

Material for sequencing was thymocytes. V and J are TRBV19 and TRBJ1-4, with D perhaps matching TRBD1 (6 bases). The sequence was obtained from a boy younger than two with a congenital heart defect. The CDR3 loop reads CASSIAGASEKLFF. The CDR3 bases are TGTGCCAGTAGTATAGCAGGGGCCTCTGAAAAACTGTTTTTT.